The rows below give T cell receptor beta chains drawn from one sample of a study of T cells after posttransplantation cyclophosphamide. The table came from immunoSEQ multiplex PCR; TCRdb's copy has only in-frame clones and leaves some out. There are 9,500 to 15,000 clones in the sample, none observed a single time. This material consisted of PBMCs, taken after allogeneic stem cell transplant with posttransplant cyclophosphamide. The receptors here all came from a female patient aged 35 to 55 who received an allogeneic stem cell transplant from a related donor, was CMV-positive, and had acute GVHD only. Some of the T cells may derive from the graft donor. Both conserved end residues are part of each CDR3. Each record gives: J gene, V gene, clone size, D gene, CDR3 DNA, CDR3 protein. A D gene is named only where the DNA matches it firmly. Clone size, where shown, is once, few, many, or a class for clones that have expanded.

TRBJ2-3 TRBV5-6 few . TGTGCCAGCAGCTTTCGGGTTAGCACAGATACGCAGTATTTT CASSFRVSTDTQYF
TRBJ1-1 TRBV6-5 many . TGTGCCAGCAGTTACCCAGGCACCACAACTTTCTTT CASSYPGTTTFF
TRBJ1-2 TRBV7-9 . TRBD1 TGTGCCAGCAGCTTAGATCGCAGACAGGGATCCTATGGCTACACCTTC CASSLDRRQGSYGYTF
TRBJ1-1 TRBV18 . . TGTGCCAGCTCCCCGGGCACTGAAGCTTTCTTT CASSPGTEAFF
TRBJ1-1 TRBV9 . TRBD1 TGTGCCAGCAGCGGGAACAGGGGCTCTGAAGCTTTCTTT CASSGNRGSEAFF
TRBJ2-3 TRBV6-5 many TRBD2 TGTGCCAGCAGTTCTAGCGGTACTAGCACAGATACGCAGTATTTT CASSSSGTSTDTQYF
TRBJ1-1 TRBV10-3 few . TGTGCCATCAGTGAGGAACTTCGGGACACTGAAGCTTTCTTT CAISEELRDTEAFF
TRBJ2-3 TRBV7-9 few TRBD2 TGTGCCAGCAGCTTAGGTCCGGGACTAGCGGGTTCTAGCACAGATACGCAGTATTTT CASSLGPGLAGSSTDTQYF
TRBJ1-1 TRBV2 many TRBD1 TGTGCCAGCAGTGAATGGGACAGGGGGGTGAACACTGAAGCTTTCTTT CASSEWDRGVNTEAFF
TRBJ1-5 TRBV27 many TRBD1 TGTGCCAGCAGGCTACGAGGACAGGGCCATCAGCCCCAGCATTTT CASRLRGQGHQPQHF
TRBJ1-2 TRBV5-1 many TRBD1 TGCGCCAGCAGCACGTGGACAGGGGATTTCTATGGCTACACCTTC CASSTWTGDFYGYTF
TRBJ2-5 TRBV5-1 few TRBD1 TGCGCCAGCAGCTTGGAGCGGGGACAGGGGGTGGAGACCCAGTACTTC CASSLERGQGVETQYF
TRBJ2-7 TRBV5-1 many TRBD1 TGCGCCAGCAGCTTGAGACAGGGGATCTCCTACGAGCAGTACTTC CASSLRQGISYEQYF
TRBJ2-1 TRBV19 many TRBD1 TGTGCCAGTAGTATAGGTGGGACAGGACAGCAGTTCTTC CASSIGGTGQQFF
TRBJ1-5 TRBV6-5 many . TGTGCCAGCAGCATCGGGTCACCTCCCAATCAGCCCCAGCATTTT CASSIGSPPNQPQHF
TRBJ1-1 TRBV12-5 . . TGTGCTAGTGGTTTGGTACAGACTGAAGCTTTCTTT CASGLVQTEAFF
TRBJ2-2 TRBV10-3 . TRBD2 TGTGCCACCCAAGCGGGACGAGCAAAAACCGGGGAGCTGTTTTTT CATQAGRAKTGELFF
TRBJ2-3 TRBV5-4 . . TGTGCCAGCAGCCGGGCAGGGGCCACAGATACGCAGTATTTT CASSRAGATDTQYF
TRBJ1-6 TRBV5-4 many . TGTGCCAGCAGCCGGACGGGGAATTCACCCCTCCACTTT CASSRTGNSPLHF
TRBJ1-1 TRBV7-2 many . TGTGCCAGCAGCTTAGACCCTACTGACACTGAAGCTTTCTTT CASSLDPTDTEAFF
TRBJ2-1 TRBV5-4 many . TGTGCCAGCAGCTTCGAGGCTAGCAGGGGAAATGAGCAGTTCTTC CASSFEASRGNEQFF
TRBJ2-1 TRBV9 few TRBD2 TGTGCCAGCAGCCGTGGGACTAGCGGGAGCAATGAGCAGTTCTTC CASSRGTSGSNEQFF
TRBJ1-5 TRBV19 many . TGTGCCAGTAGATATGGGCGTACGGGGGAGACGAATCAGCCCCAGCATTTT CASRYGRTGETNQPQHF
TRBJ2-1 TRBV5-1 many TRBD2 TGCGCCAGCAGTCTTAGGGAGACTAGCGGTTACAATGAGCAGTTCTTC CASSLRETSGYNEQFF
TRBJ2-5 TRBV5-1 many . TGCGCCAGCAGCTTGGGGAGGACAGCCAAAGAGACCCAGTACTTC CASSLGRTAKETQYF
TRBJ2-5 TRBV9 few . TGTGCCAGCAGCCCCAGGGGTGGCCAAGAGACCCAGTACTTC CASSPRGGQETQYF
TRBJ1-1 TRBV5-5 many . TGTGCCAGCAGCTTGGGGCCCCACACGACTGAAGCTTTCTTT CASSLGPHTTEAFF
TRBJ2-5 TRBV7-6 . . TGTGCCAGCAGCTTAAGGATGGCTAGGGAGACCCAGTACTTC CASSLRMARETQYF
TRBJ2-3 TRBV30 . . TGTGCCTGGATAAGACAGAATACGCAGTATTTT CAWIRQNTQYF
TRBJ1-1 TRBV6-5 many TRBD1 TGTGCCAGCAGTGCTCACAGGGGAACTGAAGCTTTCTTT CASSAHRGTEAFF
TRBJ1-4 TRBV5-4 many . TGTGCCAGCAGCTTCAGGGACTCAACAACTAATGAAAAACTGTTTTTT CASSFRDSTTNEKLFF
TRBJ2-7 TRBV29-1 . . TGCAGCGTTGAAGGCACCTCCTACGAGCAGTACTTC CSVEGTSYEQYF
TRBJ2-7 TRBV10-3 many TRBD2 TGTGCCATCAGTGAAACTAGCGGGGCCTCCTACGAGCAGTACTTC CAISETSGASYEQYF
TRBJ2-1 TRBV5-1 many TRBD2 TGCGCCAGCAGCTCACCGGGACTAGCTTCCTACAATGAGCAGTTCTTC CASSSPGLASYNEQFF
TRBJ2-1 TRBV18 many TRBD1 TGTGCCAGCTCACCAGAGACAGGGCCAGTGGGTTACAATGAGCAGTTCTTC CASSPETGPVGYNEQFF
TRBJ1-1 TRBV27 many . TGTGCCAGCAGTTTGGCGGGGTTGAACACTGAAGCTTTCTTT CASSLAGLNTEAFF
TRBJ2-1 TRBV7-6 few TRBD2 TGTGCCAGCAGCTTAGACGGGGGGGAATACAATGAGCAGTTCTTC CASSLDGGEYNEQFF
TRBJ2-3 TRBV2 many . TGTGCCAGCAGTGCCAGGCGTGGTGATACGCAGTATTTT CASSARRGDTQYF
TRBJ1-5 TRBV6-5 many . TGTGCCAGCAGTTATAATGACAGGAGCACGCCCCAGCATTTT CASSYNDRSTPQHF
TRBJ2-3 TRBV4-2 many . TGTGCCAGCAGCCAAGTGATAAGAGGCGATACGCAGTATTTT CASSQVIRGDTQYF
TRBJ1-2 TRBV25-1 many . TGTGCCAGCGCAGGCTACTATGGCTACACCTTC CASAGYYGYTF
TRBJ2-2 TRBV19 many TRBD1 TGTGCCAGTAGTCCAGGGACAGGGATCGGGGAGCTGTTTTTT CASSPGTGIGELFF
TRBJ1-1 TRBV10-3 many . TGTGCCATCAGGCCAGAAATGAACACTGAAGCTTTCTTT CAIRPEMNTEAFF
TRBJ2-2 TRBV5-1 many . TGCGCCAGCAGCTTGTCAGGGAACACTAACACCGGGGAGCTGTTTTTT CASSLSGNTNTGELFF
TRBJ2-1 TRBV11-2 . TRBD2 TGTGCCAGCAGCTCTGCGGGAGGCTCCTACAATGAGCAGTTCTTC CASSSAGGSYNEQFF
TRBJ2-5 TRBV10-3 many TRBD2 TGTGCCATCAGTGAGTCGGTAGCGGGCGGGCGGAAAGAGACCCAGTACTTC CAISESVAGGRKETQYF
TRBJ1-3 TRBV5-4 many . TGTGCCAGCAGCTTGGTCACTGGAAACACCATATATTTT CASSLVTGNTIYF
TRBJ1-3 TRBV29-1 many . TGCAGCGTTGCCGGGGAGTTTGGAAACACCATATATTTT CSVAGEFGNTIYF
TRBJ1-2 TRBV7-8 many . TGTGCCAGCACCCTAACAGGGTGGGATGGCTACACCTTC CASTLTGWDGYTF
TRBJ1-2 TRBV29-1 many . TGCAGCGTTGAACAAGGCTACACCTTC CSVEQGYTF
TRBJ2-3 TRBV15 . TRBD1 TGTGCCACCAGCAACCGGACAGGGAGCACAGATACGCAGTATTTT CATSNRTGSTDTQYF
TRBJ2-1 TRBV7-2 . TRBD2 TGTGCCAGCAGTGGGACTAGCCTCGTCAGTGAGCAGTTCTTC CASSGTSLVSEQFF
TRBJ1-1 TRBV25-1 many TRBD1 TGTGCCAGCAGTGGGACAGGCGGGAACACTGAAGCTTTCTTT CASSGTGGNTEAFF
TRBJ2-2 TRBV5-1 many TRBD2 TGCGCCAGCAGGTTGGGGCGGGAGCTCACCGGGGAGCTGTTTTTT CASRLGRELTGELFF
TRBJ1-6 TRBV14 many . TGTGCCAGCAGCCAAGGTTCGGGTTCACCCCTCCACTTT CASSQGSGSPLHF